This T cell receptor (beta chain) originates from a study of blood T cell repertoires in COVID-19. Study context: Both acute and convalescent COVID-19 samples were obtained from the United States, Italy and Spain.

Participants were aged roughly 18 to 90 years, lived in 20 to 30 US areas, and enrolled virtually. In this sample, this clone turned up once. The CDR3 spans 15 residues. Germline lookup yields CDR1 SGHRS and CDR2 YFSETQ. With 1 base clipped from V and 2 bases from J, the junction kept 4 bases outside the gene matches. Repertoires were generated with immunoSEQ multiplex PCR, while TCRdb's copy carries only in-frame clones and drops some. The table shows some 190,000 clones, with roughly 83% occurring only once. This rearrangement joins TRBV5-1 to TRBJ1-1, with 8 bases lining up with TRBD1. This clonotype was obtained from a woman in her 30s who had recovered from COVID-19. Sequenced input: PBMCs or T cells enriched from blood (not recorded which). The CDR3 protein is CASSLQGAGNTEAFF. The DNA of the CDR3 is TGCGCCAGCAGCTTGCAGGGGGCGGGTAACACTGAAGCTTTCTTT.